These T cell receptor beta chains were read from a single sample in a study of T cell clones after liver transplantation. Clones were sequenced by immunoSEQ multiplex PCR, and TCRdb holds only the in-frame ones, with some missing. The sample records approximately 19,000 clones, around 82% being singletons. The specimen was CD8+ T cells from blood, collected roughly 48 months after liver transplant. Receptor source: a human patient who received a liver transplant. Some T cells may be graft donor cells. Each CDR3 is given with its conserved first and last residue. A D gene is named only where the DNA matches it firmly. Clone size is stated in some rows and not others, as once, few, many or a class when expanded.

j_call: TRBJ2-5; clone_size: NA; v_call: TRBV2; d_call: TRBD1; cdr3_nt: TGTGCCTCCCGGGACAGTCTTCAAGAGACCCAGTACTTC; cdr3_aa: CASRDSLQETQYF
j_call: TRBJ2-7; clone_size: NA; v_call: TRBV7-9; d_call: TRBD2; cdr3_nt: TGTGCCAGCAGCTTAAGGGGGCCCCACTCCGGGACTAGCGGCTACGAGCAGTACTTC; cdr3_aa: CASSLRGPHSGTSGYEQYF
j_call: TRBJ2-3; clone_size: NA; v_call: TRBV9; d_call: NA; cdr3_nt: TGTGCCAGCAGCGTAGAAGGGACCGTAGCGGATACGCAGTATTTT; cdr3_aa: CASSVEGTVADTQYF
j_call: TRBJ2-4; clone_size: once; v_call: TRBV6-5; d_call: NA; cdr3_nt: TGTGCCAGCAGTTACTCCGGCGAGTTCAAAAACATTCAGTACTTC; cdr3_aa: CASSYSGEFKNIQYF
j_call: TRBJ1-3; clone_size: NA; v_call: TRBV9; d_call: NA; cdr3_nt: TGTGCCAGCAGCGATTCACTTAGCTCTGGAAACACCATATATTTT; cdr3_aa: CASSDSLSSGNTIYF
j_call: TRBJ1-3; clone_size: NA; v_call: TRBV4-3; d_call: NA; cdr3_nt: TGCGCCAGCAGCCAAGCGTTGCCCGGCGAGGTGGGTGGAAACACCATATATTTT; cdr3_aa: CASSQALPGEVGGNTIYF
j_call: TRBJ2-5; clone_size: NA; v_call: TRBV29-1; d_call: TRBD2; cdr3_nt: TGCAGCATATTACATAGCGGGGCAGAGACCCAGTACTTC; cdr3_aa: CSILHSGAETQYF
j_call: TRBJ1-4; clone_size: NA; v_call: TRBV4-1; d_call: TRBD1; cdr3_nt: TGCGCCAGCAGCCGGACAGGGGTCGGCACTAATGAAAAACTGTTTTTT; cdr3_aa: CASSRTGVGTNEKLFF
j_call: TRBJ2-7; clone_size: NA; v_call: TRBV5-1; d_call: TRBD1; cdr3_nt: TGCGCCAGCAGCTTGGCTTACAGGGGGGCCGCGGGCCACCGAACCGAGCAGTACTTC; cdr3_aa: CASSLAYRGAAGHRTEQYF
j_call: TRBJ1-1; clone_size: NA; v_call: TRBV5-4; d_call: NA; cdr3_nt: TGTGCCAGCAGCTTAAACGGTGAAGCTTTCTTT; cdr3_aa: CASSLNGEAFF
j_call: TRBJ2-3; clone_size: NA; v_call: TRBV4-2; d_call: NA; cdr3_nt: TGTGCCAGCAGCCAAGGGGGATTGTGGGATACGCAGTATTTT; cdr3_aa: CASSQGGLWDTQYF
j_call: TRBJ1-4; clone_size: NA; v_call: TRBV7-9; d_call: NA; cdr3_nt: TGTGCCAGCAGCCAAGGCCCGCGGAATGAAAAACTGTTTTTT; cdr3_aa: CASSQGPRNEKLFF
j_call: TRBJ2-5; clone_size: NA; v_call: TRBV7-3; d_call: NA; cdr3_nt: TGTGCCAGCAGCTTAACTGCCGCGCCTCCAAGGACCCAGTACTTC; cdr3_aa: CASSLTAAPPRTQYF
j_call: TRBJ2-7; clone_size: NA; v_call: TRBV29-1; d_call: TRBD2; cdr3_nt: TGCAGCGTTGCCACTAGCGCGACCTACGAGCAGTACTTC; cdr3_aa: CSVATSATYEQYF
j_call: TRBJ2-7; clone_size: once; v_call: TRBV4-3; d_call: TRBD1; cdr3_nt: TGCGCCAGCAGTGAAGGAACCCGGGACAGGAGCTCCTACGAGCAGTACTTC; cdr3_aa: CASSEGTRDRSSYEQYF
j_call: TRBJ1-3; clone_size: NA; v_call: TRBV19; d_call: NA; cdr3_nt: TGTGCCAGTAGGACGCACGAGACGGGAAACACCATATATTTT; cdr3_aa: CASRTHETGNTIYF
j_call: TRBJ1-1; clone_size: few; v_call: TRBV27; d_call: NA; cdr3_nt: TGTGCCAGCAGTGCCCGCTTCGGGACGAACACTGAAGCTTTCTTT; cdr3_aa: CASSARFGTNTEAFF
j_call: TRBJ2-3; clone_size: NA; v_call: TRBV7-9; d_call: TRBD2; cdr3_nt: TGTGCCAGCAGCTCTCGAAGGACTAGCGGGAGCACAGATACGCAGTATTTT; cdr3_aa: CASSSRRTSGSTDTQYF
j_call: TRBJ2-1; clone_size: NA; v_call: TRBV7-3; d_call: NA; cdr3_nt: TGTGCCAGCACCATGGGGCTTAGCGGAGAGCAGTTCTTC; cdr3_aa: CASTMGLSGEQFF
j_call: TRBJ2-7; clone_size: NA; v_call: TRBV10-3; d_call: NA; cdr3_nt: TGTGCCATCAATGCAGGGAGCGAGCAGTACTTC; cdr3_aa: CAINAGSEQYF
j_call: TRBJ2-7; clone_size: NA; v_call: TRBV25-1; d_call: TRBD1; cdr3_nt: TGTGCCAGCAGTGAAGACAGGGTGCCCGAGCAGTACTTC; cdr3_aa: CASSEDRVPEQYF
j_call: TRBJ2-7; clone_size: many; v_call: TRBV9; d_call: NA; cdr3_nt: TGTGCCAGCAGCGTAGGTGGAGGGGGCGGGTACGAGCAGTACTTC; cdr3_aa: CASSVGGGGGYEQYF
j_call: TRBJ1-2; clone_size: NA; v_call: TRBV6-5; d_call: TRBD1; cdr3_nt: TGTGCCAGCACCCTCCAGGGGGGGGGCTATGGCTACACCTTC; cdr3_aa: CASTLQGGGYGYTF
j_call: TRBJ2-7; clone_size: few; v_call: TRBV9; d_call: NA; cdr3_nt: TGTGCCAGCAGCGTCGACTCGGCCTACGAGCAGTACTTC; cdr3_aa: CASSVDSAYEQYF
j_call: TRBJ2-7; clone_size: NA; v_call: TRBV6-6; d_call: NA; cdr3_nt: TGTGCCAGCAGTTACTACGAAACCTACGAGCAGTACTTC; cdr3_aa: CASSYYETYEQYF
j_call: TRBJ2-6; clone_size: once; v_call: TRBV7-9; d_call: NA; cdr3_nt: TGTGCCAGCAGCTTAACCGGAAAGTCTGGGGCCAACGTCCTGACTTTC; cdr3_aa: CASSLTGKSGANVLTF
j_call: TRBJ2-1; clone_size: NA; v_call: TRBV23-1; d_call: TRBD2; cdr3_nt: TGCGCCAACCGGGAGGGCTCCTACAATGAGCAGTTCTTC; cdr3_aa: CANREGSYNEQFF
j_call: TRBJ2-2; clone_size: NA; v_call: TRBV19; d_call: TRBD2; cdr3_nt: TGTGCCAGTACGCCGACTAGCGGTGCGAACACCGGGGAGCTGTTTTTT; cdr3_aa: CASTPTSGANTGELFF
j_call: TRBJ2-1; clone_size: NA; v_call: TRBV11-3; d_call: TRBD2; cdr3_nt: TGTGCCAGCAGCCTCACTAGCGGGGGCTTATACAATGAGCAGTTCTTC; cdr3_aa: CASSLTSGGLYNEQFF
j_call: TRBJ2-7; clone_size: NA; v_call: TRBV4-1; d_call: NA; cdr3_nt: TGCGCCAGCAGCCCAGTAATTAGGCTGATTACCTACGAGCAGTACTTC; cdr3_aa: CASSPVIRLITYEQYF
j_call: TRBJ1-2; clone_size: NA; v_call: TRBV10-3; d_call: TRBD1; cdr3_nt: TGTGCCATCCTAGGTGGGGACAGGGGTCCCCAATATGGCTACACCTTC; cdr3_aa: CAILGGDRGPQYGYTF
j_call: TRBJ2-5; clone_size: NA; v_call: TRBV6-5; d_call: TRBD2; cdr3_nt: TGTGCCAGCAGTTTCGGACTAGCGGGAGGGAAGGAGACCCAGTACTTC; cdr3_aa: CASSFGLAGGKETQYF
j_call: TRBJ1-3; clone_size: few; v_call: TRBV9; d_call: TRBD1; cdr3_nt: TGTGCCAGCAGCCCGCCGGGACAGGGCTCTGGAAACACCATATATTTT; cdr3_aa: CASSPPGQGSGNTIYF
j_call: TRBJ2-5; clone_size: NA; v_call: TRBV4-3; d_call: NA; cdr3_nt: TGCGCCAGCAGCCAAGACAGGCACCAAGAGACCCAGTACTTC; cdr3_aa: CASSQDRHQETQYF
j_call: TRBJ1-2; clone_size: once; v_call: TRBV11-2; d_call: TRBD1; cdr3_nt: TGTGCCAGCAGCTTCTCGACAGGGTCCAACTATGGCTACACCTTC; cdr3_aa: CASSFSTGSNYGYTF
j_call: TRBJ1-2; clone_size: NA; v_call: TRBV5-4; d_call: NA; cdr3_nt: TGTGCCAGCAGCTTGTTACTCCGGGGGGTTGACTATGGCTACACCTTC; cdr3_aa: CASSLLLRGVDYGYTF
j_call: TRBJ2-2; clone_size: few; v_call: TRBV7-2; d_call: TRBD2; cdr3_nt: TGTGCCAGCAGCTCCCTAGCGGGGGGTAATTTCGGGGAGCTGTTTTTT; cdr3_aa: CASSSLAGGNFGELFF
j_call: TRBJ1-1; clone_size: NA; v_call: TRBV6-1; d_call: NA; cdr3_nt: TGTGCCAGCAGTGAAGCGGAGAGCACTGAAGCTTTCTTT; cdr3_aa: CASSEAESTEAFF
j_call: TRBJ2-7; clone_size: NA; v_call: TRBV4-1; d_call: NA; cdr3_nt: TGCGCCAGCAGCCAAGAGGGGGCCACCCCCTACGAGCAGTACTTC; cdr3_aa: CASSQEGATPYEQYF
j_call: TRBJ1-1; clone_size: NA; v_call: TRBV19; d_call: NA; cdr3_nt: TGTGCCAGTAGTAGGTCGGGGGACACTGAAGCTTTCTTT; cdr3_aa: CASSRSGDTEAFF
j_call: TRBJ1-6; clone_size: NA; v_call: TRBV6-5; d_call: NA; cdr3_nt: TGTGCCGCGGGGTGGTTAGGATCACCCCTCCACTTT; cdr3_aa: CAAGWLGSPLHF
j_call: TRBJ2-5; clone_size: NA; v_call: TRBV9; d_call: TRBD2; cdr3_nt: TGTGCCAGCAGCGTAGGGGGTAGCGGGAGTGGGGAGACCCAGTACTTC; cdr3_aa: CASSVGGSGSGETQYF
j_call: TRBJ1-4; clone_size: NA; v_call: TRBV2; d_call: NA; cdr3_nt: TGTGCCAGCACGCGGGGAGGTGAAAAACTGTTTTTT; cdr3_aa: CASTRGGEKLFF
j_call: TRBJ2-5; clone_size: NA; v_call: TRBV7-9; d_call: NA; cdr3_nt: TGTGCCAGCAGCTTAGACCCTGCGTCCCAAGAGACCCAGTACTTC; cdr3_aa: CASSLDPASQETQYF
j_call: TRBJ2-7; clone_size: NA; v_call: TRBV9; d_call: TRBD2; cdr3_nt: TGTGCCAGCAGCGTAGAGGCTAGCGGGGGCTACGAGCAGTACTTC; cdr3_aa: CASSVEASGGYEQYF
j_call: TRBJ2-6; clone_size: NA; v_call: TRBV28; d_call: NA; cdr3_nt: TGTGCCAGCAGTTTATCCGGATCGGGACGGACTGGGGCCAACGTCCTGACTTTC; cdr3_aa: CASSLSGSGRTGANVLTF
j_call: TRBJ2-2; clone_size: NA; v_call: TRBV9; d_call: NA; cdr3_nt: TGTGCCAGCAGCGAAAGGATCACCGGGGAGCTGTTTTTT; cdr3_aa: CASSERITGELFF
j_call: TRBJ2-7; clone_size: NA; v_call: TRBV11-1; d_call: NA; cdr3_nt: TGTGCCAGCAGCACAATTGGTACGTCCTCCTACGAGCAGTACTTC; cdr3_aa: CASSTIGTSSYEQYF
j_call: TRBJ2-1; clone_size: NA; v_call: TRBV19; d_call: NA; cdr3_nt: TGTGCCAGTAGTATTCGGCGTCCTAGCTCCTACAATGAGCAGTTCTTC; cdr3_aa: CASSIRRPSSYNEQFF
j_call: TRBJ2-3; clone_size: NA; v_call: TRBV4-1; d_call: NA; cdr3_nt: TGCGCCAGCAGCCAAGTCCGCGACCTCCTCACAGATACGCAGTATTTT; cdr3_aa: CASSQVRDLLTDTQYF
j_call: TRBJ2-2; clone_size: NA; v_call: TRBV4-1; d_call: TRBD1; cdr3_nt: TGCGCCAGCAGCACACGACAGGGGAACACCGGGGAGCTGTTTTTT; cdr3_aa: CASSTRQGNTGELFF
j_call: TRBJ2-7; clone_size: NA; v_call: TRBV6-6; d_call: TRBD1; cdr3_nt: TGTGCCAGCAGATGGACAGGGGCCCACGAGCAGTACTTC; cdr3_aa: CASRWTGAHEQYF
j_call: TRBJ1-1; clone_size: NA; v_call: TRBV28; d_call: NA; cdr3_nt: TGTGCCAGCAGTTTCTCCAGGGACATACAGGGAATGGCTTTCTTT; cdr3_aa: CASSFSRDIQGMAFF
j_call: TRBJ1-4; clone_size: NA; v_call: TRBV27; d_call: NA; cdr3_nt: TGTGCCAGCAGCACCCTCGGGGGTAATGAAAAACTGTTTTTT; cdr3_aa: CASSTLGGNEKLFF
j_call: TRBJ2-1; clone_size: medium-sized; v_call: TRBV7-9; d_call: NA; cdr3_nt: TGTGCCAGCAGCTCCGCGAGGGGGGGCAATGAGCAGTTCTTC; cdr3_aa: CASSSARGGNEQFF
j_call: TRBJ2-1; clone_size: few; v_call: TRBV9; d_call: NA; cdr3_nt: TGTGCCAGCAGCGTTACTAGTTCATCCTACAATGAGCAGTTCTTC; cdr3_aa: CASSVTSSSYNEQFF
j_call: TRBJ2-2; clone_size: NA; v_call: TRBV11-2; d_call: TRBD1; cdr3_nt: TGTGCCAGCAGCCAGGCCGGACAGGGAGACACCGGGGAGCTGTTTTTT; cdr3_aa: CASSQAGQGDTGELFF
j_call: TRBJ2-3; clone_size: NA; v_call: TRBV2; d_call: TRBD2; cdr3_nt: TGTGCCAGCAGTGGGCGGTCTCTAGCGGGGGGGAACACAGATACGCAGTATTTT; cdr3_aa: CASSGRSLAGGNTDTQYF
j_call: TRBJ2-7; clone_size: few; v_call: TRBV6-6; d_call: TRBD2; cdr3_nt: TGTGCCAGCAGTCCTGGTGTAGCGGGCTACGAGCAGTACTTC; cdr3_aa: CASSPGVAGYEQYF